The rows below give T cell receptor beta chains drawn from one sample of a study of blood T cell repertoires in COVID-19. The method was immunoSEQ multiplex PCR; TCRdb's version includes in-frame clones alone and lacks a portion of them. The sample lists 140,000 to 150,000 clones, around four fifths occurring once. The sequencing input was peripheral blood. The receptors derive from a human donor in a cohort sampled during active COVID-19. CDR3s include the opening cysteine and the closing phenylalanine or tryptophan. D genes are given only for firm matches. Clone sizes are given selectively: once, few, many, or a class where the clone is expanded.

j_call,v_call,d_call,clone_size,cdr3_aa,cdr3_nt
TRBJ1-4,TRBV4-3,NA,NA,CASSQDAYGRAKLFF,TGCGCCAGCAGCCAAGATGCTTACGGCAGGGCGAAACTGTTTTTT
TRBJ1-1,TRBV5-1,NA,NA,CASSLVRQMNTEAFF,TGCGCCAGCAGCTTGGTTAGACAGATGAACACTGAAGCTTTCTTT
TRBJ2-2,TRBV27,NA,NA,CASLTGIRNTGELFF,TGTGCCAGCCTTACAGGGATAAGGAACACCGGGGAGCTGTTTTTT
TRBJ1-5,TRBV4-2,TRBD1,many,CASSHSDRGRQPQHF,TGTGCCAGCAGCCACTCGGACAGGGGGCGCCAGCCCCAGCATTTT
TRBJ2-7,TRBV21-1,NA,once,CASSKRTGGIFREQYF,TGTGCCAGCAGCAAGCGGACAGGGGGAATTTTTCGCGAGCAGTACTTC
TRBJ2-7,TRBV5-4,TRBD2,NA,CASSSGTSGGYEQYF,TGTGCCAGCAGCTCCGGGACTAGCGGGGGGTACGAGCAGTACTTC
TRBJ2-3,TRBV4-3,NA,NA,CASSQDWGLRTDTQYF,TGCGCCAGCAGCCAAGATTGGGGACTCCGCACAGATACGCAGTATTTT
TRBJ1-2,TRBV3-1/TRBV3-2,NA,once,CASSQGPDGYTF,TGTGCCAGCAGCCAAGGCCCGGATGGCTACACCTTC
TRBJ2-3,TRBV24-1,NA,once,CATSDLRTDTQYF,TGTGCCACCAGTGATCTCCGCACAGATACGCAGTATTTT
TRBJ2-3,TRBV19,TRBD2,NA,CASSMRRGGSTDTQYF,TGTGCCAGTAGTATGAGGCGGGGGGGAAGCACAGATACGCAGTATTTT
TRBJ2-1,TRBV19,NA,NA,CASTPGRIYNEQFF,TGTGCCAGTACCCCGGGAAGAATCTACAATGAGCAGTTCTTC
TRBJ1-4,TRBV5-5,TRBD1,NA,CASRPAGTGQEKLFF,TGTGCCAGCAGACCGGCCGGGACAGGGCAGGAAAAACTGTTTTTT
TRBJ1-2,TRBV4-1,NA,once,CASSQDWANGYTF,TGCGCCAGCAGCCAAGATTGGGCCAATGGCTACACCTTC